The 5 T cell receptor beta chains given below trace back to one sample, sequenced in a study of blood T cell repertoires in COVID-19. Libraries were prepared by immunoSEQ multiplex PCR; TCRdb keeps only in-frame clonotypes and omits some of them. This sample has around 250,000 clones, with approximately 86% found just once. Sequencing was performed on PBMCs or T cells enriched from blood (not recorded which). The receptors here all came from a woman between 45 and 65 years old who had recovered from COVID-19.

The chain carries TRBV9 and TRBJ2-7, with TRBD2 matching 9 bases. This CDR3 has 15 residues. The ends lost 3 bases at V and 7 bases at J; junction bases unmatched: 11. Germline CDR1 SGDLS, CDR2 YYNGEE. Here the CDR3 reads CASSALAGETGEQYF. In DNA, the CDR3 is TGTGCCAGCAGCGCTTTAGCGGGAGAAACAGGGGAGCAGTACTTC.

Here the CDR3 reads CASSQILLNTEAFF. CDR3 in DNA: TGCGCCAGCAGCCAAATACTTTTGAACACTGAAGCTTTCTTT. The chain recombines TRBV4-1 with TRBJ1-1; the D is unclear. The CDR3 runs to 14 residues. Trimming shortened V by 2 bases and J by 0 bases, and 7 bases separated the two germline ends. Germline assignment: CDR1 MGHRA and CDR2 YSYEKL.

The chain uses TRBV6-5 and TRBJ2-7; 7 bases agree with TRBD1. The V gene's germline CDR1 is MNHEY and CDR2 SVGAGI. V shed 5 bases, J shed 0 bases, and the junction held 4 bases outside the gene matches. The CDR3 is made up of 14 amino acids. CDR3 DNA: TGTGCCAGCAGTAGGGGACAGAGCTCCTACGAGCAGTACTTC. Its translation: CASSRGQSSYEQYF.

The rearrangement links TRBV29-1 to TRBJ1-2; a possible D gene is TRBD1 (6 bases). CDR3 length: 13 residues. Per germline, CDR1 SQVTM and CDR2 ANQGSEA. Trimming removed 1 base from V and 2 bases from J, with 8 bases in between. This CDR3 is CSVEVRGNYGYTF. The CDR3 DNA follows: TGCAGCGTTGAAGTCAGGGGCAACTATGGCTACACCTTC.

The rearrangement links TRBV6-2 or TRBV6-3 to TRBJ1-5, with 7 nucleotides matching TRBD1. The CDR3 is 16 amino acids. V lost 6 bases, J lost 2 bases, and 10 bases stayed unmatched. Germline V CDR1 and CDR2: MNHEY, SVGEGT. CDR3 nucleotides: TGTGCCAGCAGCCCCCACCGGGACAGTGGCAATCAGCCCCAGCATTTT. Translating gives CASSPHRDSGNQPQHF.